This T cell receptor beta chain derives from a study of human T cells and chemical hapten exposure. This clonotype was detected a few times. Its target is not known. General study findings and limits: Unchanged with DPC sensitization were TCRs above 1 in 1000 frequency.

Germline V CDR1 and CDR2: DFQATT, SNEGSKA (reference sequence). There are 13 residues in the CDR3. Authors' methods: Samples had a median of around 94,000 TCRs, ranging 23,224 to 690,600. A single record per CDR3 protein comes from TCRdb applying MiXCR to the RACE reads. Clone size and V and J calls follow TCRdb, not the original study. The sample holds 300,000 to 400,000 distinct CDR3 sequences, under 9% seen once. Documented time point: patch test 1, 2 weeks after DPC sensitization. Treatment here: therapeutic diphenylcyclopropenone sensitization with weekly scalp DPC. Samples of blood were obtained prior to the application of each patch test. People who gave samples had alopecia, were 18 to 70 years old, and were suitable for DPC.

This chain joins TRBV20-1 and TRBJ2-7; D possibly uses TRBD1 or TRBD2 (5 bases each). The sequencing used whole blood, collected in connection with sensitization to the hapten diphenylcyclopropenone (DPC). This clonotype originated in a woman in her late teens or twenties with alopecia areata. Some clones in this sample may be carry-over from other donors' samples. The CDR3 DNA follows: TGCAGCACGAGAGGGGCGAACGATTACGAGCAGTACTTC. It codes for CSTRGANDYEQYF.